The rows below give T cell receptor beta chains drawn from one sample of a study of OX40 agonist ivuxolimab in advanced cancers. Assay used: immunoSEQ multiplex PCR; TCRdb lists only in-frame clones, some missing. The table shows 90,000 or so clones, with 92% occurring only once. Sequencing was performed on CD4+ or CD8+ T cells sorted from blood, taken in a trial of the OX40 agonist ivuxolimab. Receptors were obtained from an adult with an advanced solid tumor such as melanoma, head and neck, liver or kidney cancer. Both conserved end residues are part of each CDR3. The order of the fields is clone size, V gene, J gene, D gene, CDR3 protein, CDR3 DNA. D genes are given only for firm matches. Not all rows give a size; the values are once, few, many and, for expanded clones, a class.

-	TRBV5-6	TRBJ1-5	-	CASSPELSEPQHF	TGTGCCAGCAGCCCGGAGCTATCGGAGCCCCAGCATTTT
-	TRBV7-9	TRBJ2-7	TRBD1	CASSFGTGVYEQYF	TGTGCCAGCAGCTTCGGGACAGGGGTGTACGAGCAGTACTTC
-	TRBV5-6	TRBJ1-1	-	CASSLGQGAFF	TGTGCCAGCAGCTTGGGGCAGGGAGCTTTCTTT
-	TRBV2	TRBJ1-2	-	CASRPWGDTNRF	TGTGCCAGCAGGCCCTGGGGGGACACCAACCGATTC
-	TRBV5-1	TRBJ1-2	TRBD1	CASSGYIAKGADYGYTF	TGCGCCAGCAGCGGATATATTGCCAAGGGGGCAGACTATGGCTACACCTTC
-	TRBV9	TRBJ2-3	-	CASSESSRTSTDTQYF	TGTGCCAGCAGCGAGTCCTCTCGGACTAGCACAGATACGCAGTATTTT
-	TRBV9	TRBJ2-1	TRBD2	CASSNGASGANEQFF	TGTGCCAGCAGCAACGGGGCTAGCGGGGCCAATGAGCAGTTCTTC
-	TRBV9	TRBJ2-3	-	CASSVGPGNGKDTQYF	TGTGCCAGCAGCGTAGGACCGGGGAACGGGAAAGATACGCAGTATTTT
-	TRBV5-1	TRBJ2-5	-	CASSSGHSETQYF	TGCGCCAGCAGCTCGGGACACTCGGAGACCCAGTACTTC
-	TRBV5-1	TRBJ1-1	TRBD1	CASSLTGTGVLATEAFF	TGCGCCAGCAGCTTAACCGGGACAGGGGTGTTGGCCACTGAAGCTTTCTTT
once	TRBV7-8	TRBJ2-7	TRBD1	CASSMTGSSSYEQYF	TGTGCCAGCAGCATGACAGGGAGCAGCTCCTACGAGCAGTACTTC
-	TRBV2	TRBJ2-7	TRBD1	CASSWDRGSYEQYF	TGTGCCAGCAGCTGGGACAGGGGGTCCTACGAGCAGTACTTC
-	TRBV19	TRBJ2-6	TRBD1	CASSIGQGARSGANVLTF	TGTGCCAGTAGTATAGGCCAGGGGGCGCGGTCTGGGGCCAACGTCCTGACTTTC
-	TRBV2	TRBJ2-7	TRBD1	CASLDRDSYEQYF	TGTGCCTCCCTAGACAGGGACTCCTACGAGCAGTACTTC
-	TRBV19	TRBJ1-5	-	CASSMTGYADQPQHF	TGTGCCAGTAGTATGACAGGTTATGCAGATCAGCCCCAGCATTTT
-	TRBV27	TRBJ2-7	TRBD1	CASRQGADEQYF	TGTGCCAGCAGACAGGGGGCTGACGAGCAGTACTTC
-	TRBV11-2	TRBJ1-6	-	CASSLDRTSSYNSPLHF	TGTGCCAGCAGCTTAGACCGGACCAGCTCCTATAATTCACCCCTCCACTTT
-	TRBV4-1	TRBJ1-5	-	CASSQDDTSNQPQHF	TGCGCCAGCAGCCAAGACGACACTAGCAATCAGCCCCAGCATTTT
-	TRBV7-9	TRBJ2-2	-	CASSPGTSAGELFF	TGTGCCAGCAGCCCAGGGACCTCCGCTGGGGAGCTGTTTTTT
-	TRBV27	TRBJ1-1	TRBD1	CASGTGVLAFF	TGTGCCAGTGGGACAGGGGTTTTGGCTTTCTTT
-	TRBV4-3	TRBJ1-1	-	CASSQAPLGSEAFF	TGCGCCAGCAGCCAAGCCCCCCTCGGAAGTGAAGCTTTCTTT
-	TRBV27	TRBJ2-2	-	CASSLGLTGELFF	TGTGCCAGCAGTTTAGGACTAACCGGGGAGCTGTTTTTT
few	TRBV2	TRBJ1-5	-	CASRKGLSNQPQHF	TGTGCCAGCAGGAAGGGGCTTAGCAATCAGCCCCAGCATTTT
-	TRBV27	TRBJ2-1	-	CASSFRQRIYNEQFF	TGTGCCAGCAGTTTTAGACAGCGGATCTACAATGAGCAGTTCTTC
-	TRBV12-2	TRBJ1-5	-	CASRPDRVNQPQHF	TGTGCAAGTCGCCCGGACAGGGTCAATCAGCCCCAGCATTTT
-	TRBV5-6	TRBJ1-6	TRBD1	CASRLGQKAPLHF	TGTGCCAGCAGATTGGGACAGAAAGCACCCCTCCACTTT
-	TRBV4-1	TRBJ2-2	-	CASRDGNTGELFF	TGCGCCAGCAGGGACGGGAACACCGGGGAGCTGTTTTTT
-	TRBV6-5	TRBJ1-1	TRBD1	CASSLSWTGRTEAFF	TGTGCCAGCAGTCTTTCTTGGACAGGGCGTACTGAAGCTTTCTTT
-	TRBV6-6	TRBJ1-5	-	CASSHGGNQPQHF	TGTGCCAGCAGTCACGGGGGGAATCAGCCCCAGCATTTT
-	TRBV6-1	TRBJ2-3	TRBD2	CASSESGLAGDRWRTDTQYF	TGTGCCAGCAGTGAATCTGGACTAGCGGGAGACAGGTGGCGGACAGATACGCAGTATTTT
few	TRBV15	TRBJ1-3	-	CATSRVPTRSGNTIYF	TGTGCCACCAGCAGAGTCCCTACACGCTCTGGAAACACCATATATTTT
-	TRBV5-6	TRBJ2-7	-	CASSFGTASYEQYF	TGTGCCAGCAGCTTCGGGACTGCCTCCTACGAGCAGTACTTC
-	TRBV5-8	TRBJ2-1	-	CASSFGGRYNEQFF	TGTGCCAGCAGCTTTGGGGGCCGGTACAATGAGCAGTTCTTC
-	TRBV5-1	TRBJ2-7	-	CASSSTGTYEQYF	TGCGCCAGCAGCTCGACGGGAACCTACGAGCAGTACTTC
-	TRBV5-4	TRBJ2-1	TRBD1	CASSSPGTVSYNEQFF	TGTGCCAGCAGCTCCCCGGGGACAGTCTCCTACAATGAGCAGTTCTTC
few	TRBV6-4	TRBJ2-3	-	CASSAGILRDTQYF	TGTGCCAGCAGTGCAGGTATTCTGCGGGATACGCAGTATTTT
-	TRBV4-3	TRBJ2-7	-	CASSQEWDTYEQYF	TGCGCCAGCAGCCAAGAATGGGACACCTACGAGCAGTACTTC
-	TRBV9	TRBJ2-5	TRBD2	CASSKGLAGVETQYF	TGTGCCAGCAGCAAAGGACTAGCGGGGGTGGAGACCCAGTACTTC